This T cell receptor beta chain comes out of a study of identical twins. This clonotype was counted ten times or more. In TCRdb, the 5' RACE reads were re-called with MiXCR into one record per CDR3 protein. This table has 550,000 to 700,000 distinct CDR3 sequences, 9% to 10% appearing once. The germline CDR1 and CDR2 sequences are SGHVS and FNYEAQ. V dropped 6 bases and J dropped 9 bases, with 9 bases sitting between them. The CDR3 is 11 residues long. All donors were healthy, and all were Caucasian. These data were also filed under a second study, of yellow fever vaccine responses in identical twins.

J is TRBJ2-1 and V is TRBV7-6; D is perhaps TRBD1 (5 bases). This clonotype was sampled from a woman under 30 in good health. The sequenced material came from PBMCs. The CDR3 DNA is TGTGCCAGCAGAACAGGCCCTGAGCAGTTCTTC. It yields the protein CASRTGPEQFF.